This entry concerns a single T cell receptor beta chain. The antigen is not known. Trimming took off 1 base at V and 4 bases at J, with 6 bases between the two ends. The germline CDR1 and CDR2 sequences are MGHRA and YSYEKL. The CDR3 consists of 13 residues. This sample was included in a study of cytomegalovirus exposure and HLA in healthy donors. Study-wide results and caveats: Productive status was seen about 87% or about 30% of the time for most TCR beta V segments in an earlier analysis. At a 0.05 false discovery rate, a later analysis found about 17,000 TCR beta sequences to be associated with HLA alleles. 150 to 200 TCR beta chains were listed as cytomegalovirus-associated. Clonal expansion, a later analysis showed, was greater in HLA-associated TCR beta chains than in equally common others.

A multiplex PCR was run with 60 Vbeta primers and 13 Jbeta primers. Repertoires were generated with immunoSEQ multiplex PCR, while TCRdb's copy carries only in-frame clones and drops some. Of about 140,000 clones listed, 70% are singletons. Sequencing was carried out using PBMCs. This receptor was taken from a woman in her thirties in good health and CMV-seronegative. This chain uses TRBV4-1 with TRBJ2-3; TRBD2 is a possible D gene (5 bases). The CDR3 sequence is CASSQVGADTQYF. The CDR3 DNA sequence: TGCGCCAGCAGCCAAGTCGGGGCAGATACGCAGTATTTT.